This T cell receptor (beta chain) was sequenced during a study of prognosis after radiotherapy for stage I lung cancer. Across the whole study: Early 2018 to early 2019 saw enrollment of stage I non-small cell lung cancer patients. Patients were 10 to 15 men and several women aged 53 to 84, median around 71 years. General observations from the study: Lower Shannon entropy values were found after stereotactic body radiation therapy in patients who developed distant metastases.

Between the trimmed V and J ends, which lost 8 bases and 9 bases, there was a span of 14 bases. This CDR3 region has 11 residues. The germline V gene encodes CDR1 MDHEN and CDR2 SYDVKM. The sample holds many counts of this clonotype. Its cognate antigen is unknown. Multiplex PCR in two rounds served to amplify TCR beta CDR3 from genomic DNA. Primers specific to each TRBV and TRBJ gene drove first-round PCR. TCRdb passed the multiplex PCR reads through MiXCR, listing each CDR3 protein once. The sample yields over 30,000 distinct CDR3 sequences, roughly 24% seen once. The sequenced sample was PBMCs, obtained before or after stereotactic body radiation therapy (not recorded which). This TCR derives from a donor of 50 years or more with non-small cell lung cancer. V and J are TRBV28 and TRBJ2-7; tentatively, D is TRBD2 (6 bases). CDR3 DNA sequence: TGTGCCAGCCAGGCGGGGCTTGGGCAGTACTTC. Encoded protein: CASQAGLGQYF. Full variable domain (remainder filled in from reference TRBV28 and TRBJ2-7): DVKVTQSSRYLVKRTGEKVFLECVQDMDHENMFWYRQDPGLGLRLIYFSYDVKMKEKGDIPEGYSVSREKKERFSLILESASTNQTSMYLCASQAGLGQYFGPGTRLTVT.